Following are 14 T cell receptor beta chains from one sample sequenced in a study of blood T cells in healthy people across ages. With a J-beta primer mix and a sample-barcoded 5' primer, a second PCR ran roughly 6 to 11 cycles. Via MiXCR, TCRdb re-called the 5' RACE reads, giving one row per CDR3 protein. The table shows around 400,000 distinct CDR3 sequences, with approximately 52% occurring only once. The sample comprised blood. The receptors were sampled from a man aged 60-69 years in good health.

The chain uses TRBV4-3 and TRBJ2-1; D unclear. Germline loops: CDR1 LGHNA, CDR2 YSLEER. CDR3 size: 13 residues. The V gene lost 1 base and the J gene lost 12 bases, with 13 bases spanning the gap. This chain's CDR3 is CASSQGSPARQFF. Written as DNA, the CDR3 is TGCGCCAGCAGCCAAGGGAGTCCCGCTCGGCAGTTCTTC.

This clonotype came up once. The chain links TRBV11-2 to TRBJ2-7, with 9 positions matching TRBD1. Per the germline V gene, CDR1 is SGHAT and CDR2 is FQNNGV. J was trimmed by 8 bases and V by 5 bases; bases with no gene match: 13. CDR3 length equals 15 residues. The CDR3 nucleotides are TGTGCCAGCAGCATTCCGGGACAGGGTATTTACAAGCAGTACTTC. Protein: CASSIPGQGIYKQYF.

This clonotype was picked up a small number of times. V usage is TRBV7-9 and J usage is TRBJ2-1; maybe TRBD2 (6 bases). Trimming left V 11 bases short and J 7 bases short, with 15 bases between. Germline CDR1 is SEHNR and CDR2 is FQNEAQ (reference sequence). The CDR3 has 12 residues. The CDR3 loop is CACPEGLNEQFF. CDR3 coding DNA: TGTGCCTGCCCGGAGGGGTTGAATGAGCAGTTCTTC.

V usage is TRBV12-3 or TRBV12-4 and J usage is TRBJ2-4, with 7 bases aligning to TRBD2. This CDR3 has 15 residues. The ends lost 2 bases at V and 13 bases at J; junction bases unmatched: 14. In DNA, the CDR3 is TGTGCCAGCAGTTTATCAGCGGGACCATACAATGAGCAGTACTTC. It encodes CASSLSAGPYNEQYF.

The CDR3 loop reads CASNSPGTGFYEQYF. The CDR3 nucleotides are TGTGCCAGCAACAGTCCGGGGACAGGATTCTACGAGCAGTACTTC. The chain has TRBV6-6 and TRBJ2-7; 8 bases match TRBD1. Germline lookup yields CDR1 MNHNY and CDR2 SVGAGI (reference sequence). The CDR3 loop spans 15 amino acids. The J segment lost 3 bases and the V segment lost 7 bases, leaving 11 bases of the junction unmatched.

Regarding this clonotype: One junction end disagrees with the germline gene, perhaps due to a read error. V and J are TRBV20-1 and TRBJ2-1; D is possibly TRBD1 (6 bases). Germline V gene sequence: CDR1 DFQATT, CDR2 SNEGSKA (reference sequence). The CDR3 totals 16 residues. CDR3 nucleotide sequence: TGCAGTGCTAGAGTACGGGACACCCGTTTCTACAATGAGCGGTTCTTC. Translating gives CSARVRDTRFYNERFF.

This clonotype was observed many times. The V call is TRBV20-1, the J call TRBJ1-2, with no clear D. CDR1 is DFQATT and CDR2 is SNEGSKA in the germline V gene (reference sequence). V was trimmed by 3 bases and J by 7 bases, leaving 15 bases between them. The CDR3 runs 13 residues. The CDR3 protein is CSARPPVVGGYTF. In DNA form, the CDR3 reads TGCAGTGCTAGGCCGCCAGTCGTGGGTGGCTACACCTTC.

This chain joins TRBV7-2 and TRBJ1-2, with D possibly TRBD1 on 5 matching bases. With 5 bases removed from V and 7 bases from J, the gap between germline ends came to 8 bases. The CDR3 spans 11 residues. Germline CDR1 and CDR2: SGHTA and FQGNSA. CDR3 sequence: CASSLDSGYTF. The CDR3 bases are TGTGCCAGCAGCCTAGACAGTGGCTACACCTTC.

The chain joins TRBV7-9 to TRBJ2-5; TRBD1 agrees at 10 bases. Gene TRBJ2-7 matches the end of the DNA better, so the J call may be wrong. The CDR3 runs to 16 residues. The V gene's germline CDR1 is SEHNR and CDR2 FQNEAQ (reference sequence). CDR3 nucleotide sequence: TGTGCCAGCAGTAGGACAGGGGGTGCACTTACTTACGAGCAGTACTTC. It codes for CASSRTGGALTYEQYF.

This clonotype occurred a few times. This rearrangement joins TRBV20-1 to TRBJ2-7; maybe TRBD1 (6 bases). The CDR3 loop spans 12 amino acids. Germline CDR1 is DFQATT and CDR2 is SNEGSKA (reference sequence). The V gene lost 2 bases and the J gene lost 1 base, with 6 bases spanning the gap. The CDR3 DNA is TGCAGTGCTAGACAGGGGTCCTACGAGCAGTACTTC. It yields the protein CSARQGSYEQYF.

This clonotype appeared a few times. The rearrangement uses TRBV28 and TRBJ2-7; weak D call: TRBD1 (5 bases). This CDR3 has 12 amino acids. Deletions cut 5 bases from V and 3 bases from J, with 8 bases between. Germline V lookup: CDR1 MDHEN, CDR2 SYDVKM. The CDR3 DNA sequence: TGTGCCAGCAGTGGACAAGTCTACGAGCAGTACTTC. This gives the protein CASSGQVYEQYF.

The rearrangement joins TRBV6-1 to TRBJ2-7; tentatively, D is TRBD1 (5 bases). The CDR3 has 16 amino acids. Germline V gene sequence: CDR1 MNHNS, CDR2 SASEGT. V was trimmed by 2 bases and J by 7 bases, leaving 21 bases between them. DNA for the CDR3: TGTGCCAGCAGTGAATCAAGGGGAAGTCGTTACAATGAGCAGTACTTC. As protein: CASSESRGSRYNEQYF.

This clonotype was seen more than once but under ten times. V is TRBV7-9 and J is TRBJ2-7; D gene ambiguous. The CDR3 runs to 11 residues. Deletions cut 5 bases from V and 9 bases from J, with 11 bases between. CDR1 is SEHNR and CDR2 is FQNEAQ in the germline V gene (reference sequence). In DNA, the CDR3 is TGTGCCAGCAGCCCTGGTCTACTGCAGTACTTC. Translating gives CASSPGLLQYF. Full variable domain (remainder filled in from reference TRBV7-9 and TRBJ2-7): DTGVSQNPRHKITKRGQNVTFRCDPISEHNRLYWYRQTLGQGPEFLTYFQNEAQLEKSRLLSDRFSAERPKGSFSTLEIQRTEQGDSAMYLCASSPGLLQYFGPGTRLTVT.

As concerns this clonotype: This may be a read error: a much more frequent sequence differs by one nucleotide. V is TRBV7-9 and J is TRBJ1-5; no reliable D call. This CDR3 spans 13 amino acids. Germline CDR1 is SEHNR and CDR2 is FQNEAQ (reference sequence). The CDR3 loop is CAISLARGQPQHF. CDR3 DNA: TGTGCCATCAGCTTAGCGCGGGGTCAGCCCCAGCATTTT.